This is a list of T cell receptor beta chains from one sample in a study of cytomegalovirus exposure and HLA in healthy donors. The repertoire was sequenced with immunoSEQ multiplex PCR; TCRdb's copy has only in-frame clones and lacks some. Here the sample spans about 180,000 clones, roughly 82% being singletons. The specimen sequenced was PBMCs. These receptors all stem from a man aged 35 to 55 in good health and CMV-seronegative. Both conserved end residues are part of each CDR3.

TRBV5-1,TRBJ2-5,CASRPSAGRGETQYF
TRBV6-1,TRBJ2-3,CASSSMGPATDTQYF
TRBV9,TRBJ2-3,CASSARDFRTDTQYF
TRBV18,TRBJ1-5,CASSPVTRNRGQGQPQHF
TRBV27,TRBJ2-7,CASRSAGGALNEQYF
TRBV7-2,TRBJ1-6,CASKPGQGPFNSPLHF
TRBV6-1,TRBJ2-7,CASDTLTGTENEQYF
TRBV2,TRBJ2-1,CASRLGTSGYNEQFF
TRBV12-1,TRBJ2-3,CASSPRRTSGTTSTDTQYF
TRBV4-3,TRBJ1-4,CASSQARGTGGEKLFF
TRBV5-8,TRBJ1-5,CASSLGTGVDNQPQHF
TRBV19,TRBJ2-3,CASSTLQGRGDTQYF
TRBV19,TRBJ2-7,CASSIGHRQDYEQYF
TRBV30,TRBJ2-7,CAWGGRGVEQYF
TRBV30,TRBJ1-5,CAWSVEGIQPQHF
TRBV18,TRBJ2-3,CASSLFSGSKDTQYF
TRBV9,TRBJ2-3,CASSVLGLDTDTQYF
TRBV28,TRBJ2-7,CASSRHQGAYEQYF
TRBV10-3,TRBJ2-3,CAISSRDTQYF
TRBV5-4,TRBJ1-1,CASSRIDRDTEAFF
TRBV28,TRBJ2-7,CASSSAGQGYYEQYF
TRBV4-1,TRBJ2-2,CASSLPRGRTSGPNTGELFF
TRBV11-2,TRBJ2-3,CASELAGDPDTQYF
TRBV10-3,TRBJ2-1,CAISDFAGTGRGGEQFF
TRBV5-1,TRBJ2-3,CASSYSPGQKITDTQYF
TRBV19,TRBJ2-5,CASRSGTETQYF
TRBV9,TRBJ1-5,CASSDGQGGNQPQHF
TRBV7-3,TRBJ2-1,CASSSSVGGVDNEQFF
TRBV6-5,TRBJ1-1,CASSYSGGDTEAFF
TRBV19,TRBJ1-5,CASRIKTESNQPQHF
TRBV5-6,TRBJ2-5,CASSFRQGQETQYF
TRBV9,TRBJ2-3,CASKASGIGGTDTQYF
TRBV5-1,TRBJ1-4,CASSLLGQINEKLFF
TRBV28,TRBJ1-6,CASSLYGGLSSYNSPLHF
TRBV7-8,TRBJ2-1,CASSPRLAGGPGSYNEQFF
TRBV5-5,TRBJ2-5,CASSLGGWSETQYF
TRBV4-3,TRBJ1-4,CASSPGTLTSEKLFF
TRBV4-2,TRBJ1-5,CASSQASQINQPQHF
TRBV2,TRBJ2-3,CASSGIAGQTDTQYF
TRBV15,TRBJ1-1,CATRGGTVNTEAFF
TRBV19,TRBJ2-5,CASSGTTGGSETQYF
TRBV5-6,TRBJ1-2,CASSGGLNVGGYTF
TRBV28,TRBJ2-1,CASRPGTGTYNEQFF
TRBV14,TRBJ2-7,CASSAAGEQYF
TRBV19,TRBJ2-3,CASSSPTGGFTDTQYF
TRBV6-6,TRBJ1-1,CATHSPGGRNTEAFF